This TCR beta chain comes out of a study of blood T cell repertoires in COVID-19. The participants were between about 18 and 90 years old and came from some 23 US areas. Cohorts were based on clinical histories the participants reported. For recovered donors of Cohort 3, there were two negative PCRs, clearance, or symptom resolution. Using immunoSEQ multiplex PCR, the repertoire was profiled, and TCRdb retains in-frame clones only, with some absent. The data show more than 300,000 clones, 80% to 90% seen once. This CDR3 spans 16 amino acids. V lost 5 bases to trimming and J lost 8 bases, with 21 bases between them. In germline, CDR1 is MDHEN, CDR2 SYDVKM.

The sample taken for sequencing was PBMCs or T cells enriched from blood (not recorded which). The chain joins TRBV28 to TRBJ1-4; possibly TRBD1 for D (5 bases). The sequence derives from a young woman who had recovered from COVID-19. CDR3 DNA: TGTGCCAGCAGTAGGTGGGGCCGGATAAAAGAAGAAAAACTGTTTTTT. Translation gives CASSRWGRIKEEKLFF.